The clone carrying this T cell receptor beta chain was counted at least ten times. Its antigen remains unknown. This record belongs to a study of identical twins. Every sampled donor was Caucasian and healthy. Overall study results and limits: Out-of-frame TCR alpha sharing observed in monozygotic twins exceeded model estimates. Cord blood beta clonotypes present at high abundance carried fewer insertions; no such pattern appeared in memory repertoires.

This CDR3 has 13 amino acids. The V end lost 5 bases, the J end lost 14 bases, and 18 bases lay between the germline ends. Each CDR3 protein gets one entry after TCRdb re-called the 5' RACE reads with MiXCR. The data hold hundreds of thousands of distinct CDR3 sequences, with about a tenth observed a single time. The V gene is TRBV12-3 or TRBV12-4, the J gene TRBJ2-2, with D perhaps TRBD2 (7 bases). The receptor was derived from a woman aged 18-30 years in good health. What was sequenced was memory (CD45RO+) T cells sorted from blood. CDR3 loop: CASSAPAGAELFF. CDR3 in DNA: TGTGCCAGCAGTGCCCCGGCGGGGGCGGAACTGTTTTTT.